This TCR beta chain was documented in a study of PD-1 blockade in mismatch repair-deficient tumors. Looking at the study overall: Patients had fewer than 15 mismatch repair-deficient cancer types and were previously treated and progressing.

Concerning this clone itself: Antigen: not known.

Trimming took off 2 bases at V and 4 bases at J, with 12 bases between the two ends. Looked up from germline, CDR1 is KGHSH and CDR2 is LQKENI. The CDR3 is 15 amino acids. General study results and limits: Rapid post-treatment expansion, then contraction, generally preceding radiologic response, marked tumor-resident clones.

Sequencing was performed with immunoSEQ multiplex PCR; in TCRdb, only in-frame clones are kept and a portion is missing. Of about 68,000 clones listed, approximately 82% are singletons. This chain uses TRBV18 with TRBJ1-3; D is ambiguous. The sample was peripheral blood, taken 2 weeks after starting pembrolizumab. The receptor was isolated from an adult with mismatch repair-deficient cancer. In nucleotides, the CDR3 is TGTGCCAGCTCACCAGGCCTGGCGGCCGGAAACACCATATATTTT. Translating gives CASSPGLAAGNTIYF. The full variable domain, rest sourced from reference TRBV18 and TRBJ1-3, is NAGVMQNPRHLVRRRGQEARLRCSPMKGHSHVYWYRQLPEEGLKFMVYLQKENIIDESGMPKERFSAEFPKEGPSILRIQQVVRGDSAAYFCASSPGLAAGNTIYFGEGSWLTVV.